Shown below are 19 T cell receptor beta chains from a single sample sequenced in a study of control samples from healthy donors and cancer patients. Repertoires were generated with immunoSEQ multiplex PCR, while TCRdb's copy carries only in-frame clones and drops some. This sample has 150,000 or so clones, with just over 85% found just once. The sequencing sample was made of blood. These TCRs come from a woman aged 25 to 39 in good health.

Sample share makes this clone medium-sized. This sequence joins TRBV6-1 and TRBJ2-2, with 14 nucleotides matching TRBD2. Germline CDR1 reads MNHNS; CDR2 reads SASEGT. The CDR3 consists of 19 residues. Germline trimming cut 4 bases from V and 6 bases from J; bases unmatched to any gene: 13. The chain's CDR3 is CASSARSGLAGEKAGELFF. The CDR3 DNA reads as TGTGCCAGCAGTGCCCGGTCGGGACTAGCGGGAGAAAAGGCCGGGGAGCTGTTTTTT.

The genes are TRBV10-3 and TRBJ2-7, with 9 nucleotides matching TRBD1. The CDR3 sequence is 13 residues long. Unmatched junction bases numbered 7, after V lost 10 bases and J lost 3 bases. The V gene's germline CDR1 is ENHRY and CDR2 SYGVKD. The CDR3 DNA reads TGTGCCACCGGGACAGGGATGGGCTACGAGCAGTACGTC. Encoded protein: CATGTGMGYEQYV.

V gene TRBV27 combines with J gene TRBJ2-1; D is perhaps TRBD1 (6 bases). Between the trimmed V and J ends, which lost 6 bases and 2 bases, there was a span of 11 bases. This CDR3 comprises 14 residues. Germline loops: CDR1 MNHEY, CDR2 SMNVEV (reference sequence). The CDR3 coding sequence is TGTGCCAGCAGGACACAGGGAACCTACAATGAGCAGTTCTTC. It translates to CASRTQGTYNEQFF.

This chain joins TRBV12-3 or TRBV12-4 and TRBJ2-1; D is ambiguous. Trimming pared 8 bases from V and 1 base from J, leaving 6 bases between. This CDR3 region has 12 residues. Here the CDR3 DNA reads TGTGCCAGCGGGGTTTCCTACAATGAGCAGTTCTTC. It translates to CASGVSYNEQFF.

This sequence joins TRBV5-5 and TRBJ1-2; D remains ambiguous. There are 15 residues in the CDR3. Germline CDR1 SGHKS, CDR2 YYEKEE (reference sequence). Trimming pared 0 bases from V and 3 bases from J, leaving 12 bases between. The CDR3 DNA is TGTGCCAGCAGCTTGGCCATCGGTCGAGACTATGGCTACACCTTC. Translating gives CASSLAIGRDYGYTF. Combining the CDR3 with reference TRBV5-5 and TRBJ1-2 gives the whole variable domain DAGVTQSPTHLIKTRGQQVTLRCSPISGHKSVSWYQQVLGQGPQFIFQYYEKEERGRGNFPDRFSARQFPNYSSELNVNALLLGDSALYLCASSLAIGRDYGYTFGSGTRLTVV.

This chain joins TRBV7-2 and TRBJ1-6; D gene uncertain. Per germline, CDR1 SGHTA and CDR2 FQGNSA. V lost 1 base and J lost 9, with 13 bases in between. CDR3 length equals 15 residues. The DNA of the CDR3 is TGTGCCAGCAGCTTAGAGGGAGCAGGACGTTCACCCCTCCACTTT. It specifies CASSLEGAGRSPLHF.

The V call is TRBV5-1, the J call TRBJ2-3; TRBD1 might be the D (7 bases). The CDR3 covers 17 residues. The germline V gene encodes CDR1 SGHRS and CDR2 YFSETQ. The germline V and J ends were trimmed by 3 bases and 0 bases, with 17 bases remaining between them. The CDR3 reads CASSSQGGAKSTDTQYF. The DNA of the CDR3 is TGCGCCAGCAGCTCTCAGGGGGGAGCGAAGAGCACAGATACGCAGTATTTT.

This sequence joins TRBV27 and TRBJ2-1; D perhaps matches TRBD2 (6 bases). The germline V and J ends were trimmed by 0 bases and 8 bases, with 14 bases remaining between them. The CDR3 runs 15 residues. Germline assignment: CDR1 MNHEY and CDR2 SMNVEV (reference sequence). The CDR3 region is CASSLSSEGLDEQFF. The CDR3 DNA follows: TGTGCCAGCAGTTTATCCTCGGAGGGCTTAGATGAGCAGTTCTTC.

The genes are TRBV6-5 and TRBJ2-1, with D maybe TRBD1 (5 bases). Germline values: CDR1 MNHEY, CDR2 SVGAGI. The CDR3 spans 14 residues. Trimming removed 6 bases at V and 8 bases at J, with 17 bases between. In DNA form, the CDR3 reads TGTGCCAGCAGCCCCTTTCCAGGGATCGATGAGCAGTTCTTC. Its translation is CASSPFPGIDEQFF.

The chain carries TRBV27 and TRBJ2-7; D is unclear. From germline, CDR1 is MNHEY and CDR2 SMNVEV (reference sequence). This CDR3 has 13 residues. V was trimmed by 7 bases and J by 5 bases, leaving 15 bases between them. The CDR3 sequence: CASIGRLPHEQYF. DNA of the CDR3: TGTGCCAGCATCGGAAGGCTTCCCCACGAGCAGTACTTC.

This chain links TRBV4-1 with TRBJ2-4, with D unresolved. This CDR3 is 14 amino acids long. V dropped 0 bases and J dropped 0 bases, with 3 bases sitting between them. Germline CDR1 and CDR2: MGHRA and YSYEKL. CDR3 sequence: CASSQEAAKNIQYF. In nucleotides, the CDR3 is TGCGCCAGCAGCCAAGAAGCAGCCAAAAACATTCAGTACTTC.

The chain combines TRBV4-2 with TRBJ2-5; tentative D call: TRBD2 (5 bases). Trimming stripped 0 bases from V and 5 bases from J, with 13 bases between. Germline V gives CDR1 LGHNA, CDR2 YNFKEQ. The CDR3 runs to 15 residues. The CDR3 spells CASSQDGPSSETQYF. The CDR3 DNA reads TGTGCCAGCAGCCAAGATGGGCCCTCTAGCGAGACCCAGTACTTC.

The DNA for the CDR3 is TGCGCCAGCCCTAAACCGGGGTCGGGGGAGACCCAGTACTTC. It is translated as CASPKPGSGETQYF. V gene TRBV23-1 combines with J gene TRBJ2-5, with D maybe TRBD2 (5 bases). TRBV23-1 is known as an ORF, though its function is uncertain. CDR3 length equals 14 residues. Trimming pared 8 bases from V and 5 bases from J, leaving 18 bases between.

V and J are TRBV6-5 and TRBJ2-5; D assignment may be TRBD1 or TRBD2 (5 bases each). V was cut by 6 bases and J by 3 bases, with 11 bases left in between. The length of the CDR3 is 13 residues. Germline V gives CDR1 MNHEY, CDR2 SVGAGI. CDR3 sequence: CASRGTGKETQYF. As DNA, the CDR3 is TGTGCCAGCAGGGGGACGGGCAAAGAGACCCAGTACTTC.

V usage is TRBV29-1 and J usage is TRBJ2-1; D is perhaps TRBD1 or TRBD2 (5 bases each). CDR1 and CDR2 (germline): SQVTM, ANQGSEA. The CDR3 is 16 residues long. Trimming took off 1 base at V and 0 bases at J, with 13 bases between the two ends. The CDR3 DNA reads as TGCAGCGTTGAAGCCCGGGACGCAAGCTCCTACAATGAGCAGTTCTTC. Its translation: CSVEARDASSYNEQFF.

The rearrangement joins TRBV23-1 to TRBJ2-7, with 7 bases fitting TRBD2. TRBV23-1 is noted as an ORF with a role that remains uncertain. The J segment lost 0 bases and the V segment lost 0 bases, leaving 5 bases of the junction unmatched. The CDR3 spans 16 residues. In DNA form, the CDR3 reads TGCGCCAGCAGTCAATCTGGACTAGTATCCTCCTACGAGCAGTACGTC. This translates into CASSQSGLVSSYEQYV.

This rearrangement joins TRBV15 to TRBJ2-4; tentatively, D is TRBD2 (6 bases). The V and J ends lost 1 base and 3 bases respectively, with 10 bases between them. The CDR3 sequence is 15 residues long. Germline lookup yields CDR1 LNHNV and CDR2 YYDKDF (reference sequence). In DNA form, the CDR3 reads TGTGCCACCAGCAGAGGGGGGACTGACAAAAACATTCAGTACTTC. Its protein product is CATSRGGTDKNIQYF.

The rearrangement links TRBV16 to TRBJ1-2; 9 bases match TRBD1. The CDR3 length is 13 residues. J lost 7 bases, V lost 6 bases, and 6 bases had no gene match. CDR1 and CDR2 from the germline V gene are KGHSY and FQNENV. In DNA, the CDR3 is TGTGCCAGCAGTCGGGACAGGGCGACTGGCTACACCTTC. Translation: CASSRDRATGYTF.

This chain joins TRBV5-1 and TRBJ2-2; no firm D call. CDR1 and CDR2 (germline): SGHRS, YFSETQ. There are 13 residues in the CDR3. The V and J ends lost 1 base and 7 bases respectively, with 8 bases between them. The DNA for the CDR3 is TGCGCCAGCAGCTTGTTTGGTGACGGGGAGCTGTTTTTT. It yields the protein CASSLFGDGELFF.